These 29 T cell receptor beta chains were sequenced from one sample in a study of T cell changes during pregnancy in multiple sclerosis. This table comes from immunoSEQ multiplex PCR, and its TCRdb copy is limited to in-frame clones, with some not included. The sample yields approximately 85,000 clones, 85% to 95% seen once. Sequenced here: peripheral blood, sampled in the third trimester of pregnancy. The source of these receptors is a female donor with multiple sclerosis, enrolled in a pregnancy study.

This clone appeared a single time. The chain carries TRBV6-5 and TRBJ1-4; 12 bases line up with TRBD1. V was pared by 5 bases and J by 10 bases, with 8 bases of the junction left unmatched. Per the germline V gene, CDR1 is MNHEY and CDR2 is SVGAGI. The CDR3 has 15 amino acids. The CDR3 loop is CASSPTGTGGRKLFF. The CDR3 nucleotides are TGTGCCAGCAGTCCGACCGGGACAGGGGGCAGAAAACTGTTTTTT.

V usage is TRBV29-1 and J usage is TRBJ2-1; D may be TRBD2 (5 bases). The CDR3 is 12 residues long. Germline lookup yields CDR1 SQVTM and CDR2 ANQGSEA. The V and J ends lost 5 bases and 11 bases respectively, with 16 bases between them. DNA of the CDR3: TGCAGCGTTAAAGGAGCGGCCGCGAAGCAGTTCTTC. Encoded protein: CSVKGAAAKQFF.

The genes are TRBV16 and TRBJ2-7, with TRBD1 identical over 8 bases. Germline values: CDR1 KGHSY, CDR2 FQNENV. The CDR3 has 12 amino acids. Trimming at V came to 4 bases and at J to 5 bases, leaving 1 base not matched to a gene. The CDR3 sequence is CASSRTGNEQYF. CDR3 sequence (DNA): TGTGCCAGCAGCCGGACAGGGAACGAGCAGTACTTC.

This clone was observed once. V usage is TRBV6-5 and J usage is TRBJ1-5; D may be TRBD1 (6 bases). This CDR3 is 15 amino acids long. The germline CDR1 and CDR2 sequences are MNHEY and SVGAGI. The V and J ends lost 6 bases and 0 bases respectively, with 12 bases between them. The CDR3 coding sequence is TGTGCCAGCAGAGGGACATCAGGTAGCAATCAGCCCCAGCATTTT. Its protein is CASRGTSGSNQPQHF.

The genes are TRBV7-6 and TRBJ1-1; D is perhaps TRBD1 (5 bases). Germline values: CDR1 SGHVS, CDR2 FNYEAQ. This CDR3 comprises 17 residues. Trimming cost V 6 bases and J 2 bases, with 22 bases left between them. CDR3 coding DNA: TGTGCCAGCAGTTCTTCTCCAGGGACGGGGGGTAACACTGAAGCTTTCTTT. It is translated as CASSSSPGTGGNTEAFF.

The genes are TRBV6-6 and TRBJ1-5; 8 positions match TRBD1. This CDR3 is built from 16 residues. The junction had 11 bases not matched to a gene; V was cut back by 6 bases and J by 4 bases. Germline CDR1 is MNHNY and CDR2 is SVGAGI (reference sequence). Written as DNA, the CDR3 is TGTGCCAGCAGCTCTCACAGGGGGGACTTAAATCAGCCCCAGCATTTT. Its translation: CASSSHRGDLNQPQHF.

This chain links TRBV2 with TRBJ1-6; D unresolved. The V gene's germline CDR1 is SNHLY and CDR2 FYNNEI. The CDR3 spans 12 residues. The germline V and J ends were trimmed by 6 bases and 8 bases, with 8 bases remaining between them. This CDR3 reads CASSPSHSPLHF. In nucleotides, the CDR3 is TGTGCCAGCAGCCCCTCCCATTCACCCCTCCACTTT.

The chain joins TRBV7-6 to TRBJ1-1, with 7 bases fitting TRBD1. The CDR3 contains 16 residues. Germline V gene sequence: CDR1 SGHVS, CDR2 FNYEAQ. V gave up 1 base and J gave up 5 bases; unmatched junction bases: 10. CDR3 loop: CASSLVGPGGRTEAFF. The CDR3 region has the DNA TGTGCCAGCAGCTTAGTTGGGCCAGGGGGGAGGACTGAAGCTTTCTTT.

The chain recombines TRBV19 with TRBJ1-1; 7 bases fit TRBD1. The CDR3 contains 15 residues. The germline V gene has CDR1 LNHDA and CDR2 SQIVND (reference sequence). The junction had 8 bases not matched to a gene; V was cut back by 6 bases and J by 1 base. The CDR3 bases are TGTGCCAGTAGGGAACAGGGGAAGGCGAACACTGAAGCTTTCTTT. Translation gives CASREQGKANTEAFF.

The chain couples TRBV9 to TRBJ1-3; perhaps TRBD1 as D (6 bases). The CDR3 has 15 residues. The germline V gene encodes CDR1 SGDLS and CDR2 YYNGEE. Trimming shortened V by 0 bases and J by 0 bases, and 7 bases separated the two germline ends. The CDR3 nucleotides read TGTGCCAGCAGCGTAGTAGGGGGCTCTGGAAACACCATATATTTT. This codes for CASSVVGGSGNTIYF.

The chain employs TRBV6-5 and TRBJ1-6; D gene unclear. CDR1 MNHEY and CDR2 SVGAGI come from the germline V gene. The CDR3 length is 16 residues. Trimming removed 0 bases from V and 7 bases from J, with 13 bases in between. The DNA for the CDR3 is TGTGCCAGCAGTTACTCGACTGGTGAGAAAAATTCACCCCTCCACTTT. It is translated as CASSYSTGEKNSPLHF.

The chain employs TRBV7-3 and TRBJ2-1; TRBD2 is a possible D gene (6 bases). V was pared by 4 bases and J by 4 bases, with 8 bases between. Germline CDR1 is SGHTA and CDR2 is FQGTGA. The CDR3 is made up of 13 amino acids. The CDR3 bases are TGTGCCAGCAGCTCGACTAGATACAATGAGCAGTTCTTC. Its translation: CASSSTRYNEQFF.

The chain employs TRBV11-2 and TRBJ1-5, with 7 bases fitting TRBD1. With 5 bases clipped from V and 11 bases from J, the junction kept 9 bases outside the gene matches. This CDR3 comprises 13 residues. CDR1 and CDR2 (germline): SGHAT, FQNNGV. CDR3 bases: TGTGCCAGCAGCCGTCAGCAGACAGGGACCCAGCATTTT. It yields the protein CASSRQQTGTQHF.

This rearrangement joins TRBV13 to TRBJ2-4; 7 nucleotides line up with TRBD2. Germline values: CDR1 PRHDT, CDR2 FYEKMQ (reference sequence). Trimming cost V 5 bases and J 2 bases; bases outside gene matches: 6. The CDR3 loop spans 15 amino acids. CDR3 protein: CASSGRGGTKNIQYF. CDR3 in DNA: TGTGCCAGCAGCGGCCGCGGGGGAACCAAAAACATTCAGTACTTC.

This clone was observed once. V is TRBV7-9 and J is TRBJ2-6; 7 bases line up with TRBD1. The CDR3 consists of 18 residues. The germline CDR1 and CDR2 sequences are SEHNR and FQNEAQ (reference sequence). Unmatched junction bases numbered 12, after V lost 5 bases and J lost 2 bases. CDR3 sequence (DNA): TGTGCCAGCAGCCGGGGACAGTCCCCTCGTACTGGGGCCAACGTCCTGACTTTC. Translating it yields CASSRGQSPRTGANVLTF.

This chain joins TRBV15 and TRBJ1-1; 8 bases are a match to TRBD1. The CDR3 length is 14 residues. The germline gives CDR1 LNHNV, CDR2 YYDKDF (reference sequence). With 2 bases clipped from V and 3 bases from J, the junction kept 2 bases outside the gene matches. For the CDR3, the DNA is TGTGCCACCAGCAGACCGGACAGGGACACTGAAGCTTTCTTT. It specifies CATSRPDRDTEAFF. Combining the CDR3 with reference TRBV15 and TRBJ1-1 gives the whole variable domain DAMVIQNPRYQVTQFGKPVTLSCSQTLNHNVMYWYQQKSSQAPKLLFHYYDKDFNNEADTPDNFQSRRPNTSFCFLDIRSPGLGDTAMYLCATSRPDRDTEAFFGQGTRLTVV.

The V gene is TRBV11-1, the J gene TRBJ2-7, with 7 bases aligning to TRBD2. CDR3 size: 14 residues. V shed 5 bases, J shed 1 base, and the junction held 5 bases outside the gene matches. Per the germline V gene, CDR1 is SGHAT and CDR2 is FQDESV (reference sequence). The CDR3 spells CASSRTSVSYEQYF. CDR3 coding DNA: TGTGCCAGCAGCCGTACTAGCGTTTCCTACGAGCAGTACTTC.

V is TRBV4-1 and J is TRBJ1-1; maybe TRBD1 (6 bases). Deletions cut 5 bases from V and 6 bases from J, with 10 bases between. The V gene's germline CDR1 is MGHRA and CDR2 YSYEKL. This CDR3 is built from 12 residues. The CDR3 coding sequence is TGCGCCAGCAGCGGAACAGGGCCTGAAGCTTTCTTT. Translated, it gives CASSGTGPEAFF.

The chain employs TRBV10-1 and TRBJ1-2; a possible D gene is TRBD1 (5 bases). Germline V gives CDR1 WNHNN, CDR2 SYGVQD (reference sequence). Trimming stripped 8 bases from V and 10 bases from J, with 14 bases between. This CDR3 spans 11 amino acids. CDR3 amino acids: CASCGQGDYTF. CDR3 DNA sequence: TGCGCCAGCTGTGGTCAGGGCGACTACACCTTC.

This chain connects TRBV30 to TRBJ1-2, with TRBD1 matching 7 bases. Per germline, CDR1 GTSNPN and CDR2 SVGIG (reference sequence). The CDR3 is made up of 13 amino acids. Unmatched junction bases numbered 6, after V lost 0 bases and J lost 8 bases. The CDR3: CAWSVVQGRGYTF. The CDR3 nucleotides read TGTGCCTGGAGTGTCGTACAGGGGAGGGGCTACACCTTC.

This clone was detected only once. V and J are TRBV11-2 and TRBJ1-1; tentatively, D is TRBD1 (6 bases). Germline CDR1 is SGHAT and CDR2 is FQNNGV. The CDR3 has 16 amino acids. With 3 bases removed from V and 3 bases from J, the gap between germline ends came to 17 bases. The chain's CDR3 is CASSFPSQGSDTEAFF. The CDR3 DNA reads as TGTGCCAGCAGCTTTCCCTCACAGGGATCCGACACTGAAGCTTTCTTT.

The chain joins TRBV7-8 to TRBJ1-2; perhaps TRBD1 as D (6 bases). Trimming shortened V by 1 base and J by 4 bases, and 10 bases separated the two germline ends. Germline lookup yields CDR1 SGHVS and CDR2 FQNEAQ. The CDR3 is 14 residues long. The CDR3 DNA sequence: TGTGCCAGCAGCTTAGTTGTGGACAGCTATGGCTACACCTTC. Translation: CASSLVVDSYGYTF.

The gene calls are TRBV7-9 and TRBJ2-3, with a tentative D call TRBD1 (6 bases). CDR3 length: 12 amino acids. V was pared by 5 bases and J by 11 bases, with 14 bases between. Germline-derived CDR1 and CDR2 are SEHNR and FQNEAQ (reference sequence). This CDR3 reads CASSPGAPQQYF. The DNA for the CDR3 is TGTGCCAGCAGCCCAGGGGCTCCACAGCAGTATTTT.

The chain combines TRBV18 with TRBJ2-1, with 11 bases that match TRBD2. This CDR3 contains 17 residues. Germline assignment: CDR1 KGHSH and CDR2 LQKENI. The V segment lost 4 bases and the J segment 4 bases; nucleotides outside the gene matches: 9. CDR3 region: CASSHALRLAGYNEQFF. CDR3 in DNA: TGTGCCAGCTCACATGCCCTCAGACTAGCGGGATACAATGAGCAGTTCTTC.

The chain has TRBV7-8 and TRBJ1-1; the D gene is possibly TRBD1 (5 bases). Trimming shortened V by 10 bases and J by 0 bases, and 18 bases separated the two germline ends. In germline, CDR1 is SGHVS, CDR2 FQNEAQ. The CDR3 is 15 amino acids. CDR3 loop: CATLGRDLLNTEAFF. CDR3 nucleotides: TGTGCCACATTGGGGCGGGACCTTTTGAACACTGAAGCTTTCTTT.

The chain employs TRBV10-3 and TRBJ1-1; D is unclear. This CDR3 contains 14 residues. Looked up from germline, CDR1 is ENHRY and CDR2 is SYGVKD. The V and J ends lost 4 bases and 5 bases respectively, with 14 bases between them. The CDR3 DNA reads as TGTGCCATCAGTGGATCGGGCCGGGGAACTGAAGCTTTCTTT. Its translation is CAISGSGRGTEAFF.

This sequence joins TRBV27 and TRBJ2-2; D remains unclear. Trimming left V 2 bases short and J 1 base short, with 8 bases between. Germline V gene sequence: CDR1 MNHEY, CDR2 SMNVEV (reference sequence). CDR3 length: 15 residues. CDR3 coding DNA: TGTGCCAGCAGTTTAAATTGGCTGAACACCGGGGAGCTGTTTTTT. It specifies CASSLNWLNTGELFF.

The chain combines TRBV18 with TRBJ1-1; 11 bases are shared with TRBD1. Germline CDR1 KGHSH, CDR2 LQKENI. Losses at the gene ends were 2 bases for V and 4 bases for J; bases not matched to a gene: 0. CDR3 length: 14 amino acids. The DNA of the CDR3 is TGTGCCAGCTCACCAGGACAGGGGGCCACTGAAGCTTTCTTT. Amino acid sequence: CASSPGQGATEAFF.

The table lists this clone with a count of one. The chain employs TRBV6-1 and TRBJ2-1; 7 bases are shared with TRBD2. The CDR3 has 15 amino acids. CDR1 and CDR2 from the germline V gene are MNHNS and SASEGT. The trim removed 3 bases at V and 6 bases at J, leaving 8 bases unmatched. The chain's CDR3 is CASSEGGVASNEQFF. In DNA, the CDR3 is TGTGCCAGCAGTGAGGGGGGGGTGGCATCCAATGAGCAGTTCTTC.